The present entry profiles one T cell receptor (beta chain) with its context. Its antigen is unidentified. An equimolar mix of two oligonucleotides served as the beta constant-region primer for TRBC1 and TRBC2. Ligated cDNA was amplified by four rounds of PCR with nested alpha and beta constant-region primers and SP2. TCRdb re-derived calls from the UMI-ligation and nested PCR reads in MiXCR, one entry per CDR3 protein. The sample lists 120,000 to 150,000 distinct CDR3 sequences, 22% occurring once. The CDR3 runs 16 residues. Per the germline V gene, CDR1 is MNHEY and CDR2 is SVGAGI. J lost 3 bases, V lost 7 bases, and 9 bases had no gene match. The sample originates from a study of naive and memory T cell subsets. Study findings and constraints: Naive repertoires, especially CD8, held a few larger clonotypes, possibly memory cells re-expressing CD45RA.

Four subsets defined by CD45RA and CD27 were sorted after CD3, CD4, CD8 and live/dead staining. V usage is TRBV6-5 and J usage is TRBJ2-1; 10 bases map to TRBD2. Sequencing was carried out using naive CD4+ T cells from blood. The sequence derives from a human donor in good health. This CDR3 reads CASTTTSGKVYNEQFF. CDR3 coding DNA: TGTGCCAGCACCACTACTAGCGGGAAAGTCTACAATGAGCAGTTCTTC.